One and the same sample provided the 9 T cell receptor beta chains below, sequenced in a study of shared clonotypes between healthy human individuals. The protocol was immunoSEQ multiplex PCR, while the TCRdb copy is restricted to in-frame clones and leaves out a portion. The table records over a million clones, approximately 98.5% of them present only once. Sequencing was done on a sample of naive CD4+ T cells sorted from blood. The subset denotes: CD45RA+ positively selected. These receptors originate from a man aged 25 to 40 in good health.

The V and J genes are TRBV28 and TRBJ2-2; 8 nucleotides align to TRBD1. V lost 6 bases to trimming and J lost 3 bases; unmatched junction nucleotides: 6. Germline assignment: CDR1 MDHEN and CDR2 SYDVKM. There are 15 residues in the CDR3. The CDR3 sequence: CASRRTGPYTGELFF. CDR3 sequence (DNA): TGTGCCAGCAGACGGACAGGGCCATACACCGGGGAGCTGTTTTTT.

V usage is TRBV20-1 and J usage is TRBJ2-1; D ambiguous. The germline V gene has CDR1 DFQATT and CDR2 SNEGSKA (reference sequence). Trimming removed 4 bases from V and 10 bases from J, with 8 bases in between. This CDR3 has 10 residues. The CDR3 spells CSAKLSEQFF. CDR3 nucleotides: TGCAGTGCTAAACTTAGCGAGCAGTTCTTC.

This chain links TRBV5-1 with TRBJ1-3; the D is unclear. The CDR3 runs 16 residues. The V gene lost 0 bases and the J gene lost 0 bases, with 10 bases spanning the gap. The germline V gene has CDR1 SGHRS and CDR2 YFSETQ. The CDR3, as DNA: TGCGCCAGCAGCTTGGAAGGACTGGTCTCTGGAAACACCATATATTTT. This sequence encodes CASSLEGLVSGNTIYF. Complete variable domain (other parts from reference TRBV5-1 and TRBJ1-3): KAGVTQTPRYLIKTRGQQVTLSCSPISGHRSVSWYQQTPGQGLQFLFEYFSETQRNKGNFPGRFSGRQFSNSRSEMNVSTLELGDSALYLCASSLEGLVSGNTIYFGEGSWLTVV.

This chain links TRBV28 with TRBJ1-2; D is possibly TRBD1 (5 bases). Trimming took 10 bases from V and 7 from J, leaving 19 bases between them. CDR1 and CDR2 (germline): MDHEN, SYDVKM. The CDR3 extends over 13 amino acids. The CDR3 spells CAISQGGRSGYTF. The CDR3 coding sequence is TGTGCCATCAGCCAGGGCGGTAGGAGTGGCTACACCTTC.

The rearrangement joins TRBV5-4 to TRBJ2-1; 7 positions match TRBD1. The germline CDR1 and CDR2 sequences are SGHNT and YYREEE (reference sequence). This CDR3 region has 16 residues. V lost 0 bases to trimming and J lost 9 bases; unmatched junction nucleotides: 12. The CDR3 region has the DNA TGTGCCAGCAGCTTGGGGGGGTCGACAGGGACCAGTGAGCAGTTCTTC. Its translation is CASSLGGSTGTSEQFF.

As for this clone: A read error may produce the germline difference seen at one junction end. Other nucleotide sequences in the sample specify the same CDR3. This CDR3 reads CASSLDRAGELFF. The CDR3 DNA follows: TGTGCTAGCAGCTTAGACAGGGCCGGGGAGCTGTTTTTT. The genes are TRBV7-7 and TRBJ2-2, with 7 bases identical to TRBD1. This CDR3 contains 13 residues. Germline loops: CDR1 SSHAT, CDR2 FNYEAQ (reference sequence).

V is TRBV5-5 and J is TRBJ2-1; 8 nucleotides align to TRBD1. J lost 8 bases, V lost 0 bases, and 7 bases had no gene match. Per the germline V gene, CDR1 is SGHKS and CDR2 is YYEKEE (reference sequence). The CDR3 extends over 15 amino acids. DNA of the CDR3: TGTGCCAGCAGCTTGGGCGTCAGGGGGCTCCATGAGCAGTTCTTC. The encoded protein is CASSLGVRGLHEQFF.

This clone was found once. The chain joins TRBV5-5 to TRBJ2-5; no clear D. Trimming shortened V by 5 bases and J by 5 bases, and 19 bases separated the two germline ends. The germline CDR1 and CDR2 sequences are SGHKS and YYEKEE (reference sequence). This CDR3 spans 15 amino acids. Here the CDR3 reads CASSYPTGLRETQYF. The CDR3 DNA follows: TGTGCCAGCAGTTACCCTACCGGTCTGAGGGAGACCCAGTACTTC.

The rearrangement links TRBV30 to TRBJ1-4; the D is unclear. The ends were cut back, 3 bases at V and 8 bases at J, with 13 bases in the middle. CDR1 and CDR2 from the germline V gene are GTSNPN and SVGIG (reference sequence). This CDR3 is built from 13 residues. The CDR3 protein is CAWRAGRSEKLFF. The CDR3 DNA reads as TGTGCCTGGAGGGCCGGGCGGTCAGAAAAACTGTTTTTT.